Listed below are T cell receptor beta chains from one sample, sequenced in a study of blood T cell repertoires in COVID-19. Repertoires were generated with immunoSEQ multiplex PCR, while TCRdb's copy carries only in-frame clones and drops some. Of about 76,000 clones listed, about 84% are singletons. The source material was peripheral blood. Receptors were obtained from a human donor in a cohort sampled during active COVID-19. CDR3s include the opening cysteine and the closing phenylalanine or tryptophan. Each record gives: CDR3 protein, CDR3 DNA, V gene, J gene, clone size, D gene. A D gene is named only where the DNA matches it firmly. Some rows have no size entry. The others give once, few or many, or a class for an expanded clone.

CASSDSGTSGGYNEQFF	TGTGCCAGCAGTGACTCGGGGACTAGCGGGGGATACAATGAGCAGTTCTTC	TRBV6-4	TRBJ2-1	-	TRBD2
CASRTGCYNEQFF	TGTGCCAGCCGAACAGGGTGTTACAATGAGCAGTTCTTC	TRBV3-1/TRBV3-2	TRBJ2-1	-	-
CASRPFWSEDTQYF	TGTGCCAGCAGGCCCTTCTGGTCAGAAGATACGCAGTATTTT	TRBV6-5	TRBJ2-3	-	-
CASRASGTGVPPLHF	TGTGCCAGCAGAGCCTCCGGGACAGGGGTCCCACCCCTCCACTTT	TRBV19	TRBJ1-6	few	TRBD1
CASSSDRILVNTEAFF	TGTGCCAGCAGCTCGGACAGGATTCTAGTTAACACTGAAGCTTTCTTT	TRBV5-8	TRBJ1-1	once	TRBD1
CASSMAGGWNEQFF	TGTGCCAGTAGTATGGCGGGGGGATGGAATGAGCAGTTCTTC	TRBV19	TRBJ2-1	-	TRBD2
CASSDGQVNQPQHF	TGTGCCAGCAGCGACGGACAGGTCAATCAGCCCCAGCATTTT	TRBV6-5	TRBJ1-5	-	TRBD1
CAWSMGLFEAFF	TGTGCCTGGAGTATGGGCCTATTTGAAGCTTTCTTT	TRBV30	TRBJ1-1	-	-
CASSQDGVGGEQYF	TGTGCCAGCAGCCAGGACGGGGTTGGAGGCGAGCAGTACTTC	TRBV28	TRBJ2-7	many	-
CASSLRWTGTGANVLTF	TGTGCCAGCAGCTTGCGGTGGACAGGGACTGGGGCCAACGTCCTGACTTTC	TRBV5-4	TRBJ2-6	-	TRBD1
CASSPNPSGRGAYNEQFF	TGTGCCAGCAGCCCAAACCCCAGCGGGAGGGGCGCTTACAATGAGCAGTTCTTC	TRBV11-2	TRBJ2-1	-	TRBD2
CASSPDRVASTDTQYF	TGCGCCAGCAGCCCGGACAGGGTGGCCAGCACAGATACGCAGTATTTT	TRBV5-1	TRBJ2-3	-	TRBD1
CASRTTGPGTYEQYF	TGTGCCAGCAGGACAACAGGGCCCGGGACCTACGAGCAGTACTTC	TRBV28	TRBJ2-7	-	-
CASSRSGTVNEQFF	TGCGCCAGCAGTAGAAGCGGGACGGTCAATGAGCAGTTCTTC	TRBV10-1	TRBJ2-1	-	TRBD2
CASSLATYEQYF	TGTGCCAGCAGTTTAGCCACTTACGAGCAGTACTTC	TRBV12-3/TRBV12-4	TRBJ2-7	-	-
CASSTQTGTPVWQFF	TGTGCCAGCAGTACTCAAACCGGGACTCCGGTCTGGCAGTTCTTC	TRBV28	TRBJ2-1	-	-
CASSERETGNTIYF	TGTGCCAGCAGTGAACGGGAGACTGGAAACACCATATATTTT	TRBV6-1	TRBJ1-3	-	-
CASSLGQGPQEKLFF	TGCGCCAGCAGCTTGGGTCAGGGGCCCCAGGAAAAACTGTTTTTT	TRBV5-1	TRBJ1-4	-	-
CATTGTAYGYTF	TGTGCCACCACCGGGACAGCTTATGGCTACACCTTC	TRBV28	TRBJ1-2	once	TRBD1
CASSHQPDRAETQYF	TGCGCCAGCAGCCACCAACCGGACAGGGCCGAGACCCAGTACTTC	TRBV4-1	TRBJ2-5	-	TRBD1
CASSQDLYYGYTF	TGTGCCAGCAGCCAAGACCTGTACTATGGCTACACCTTC	TRBV14	TRBJ1-2	-	-
CASSRAGGDYEQYF	TGCGCCAGCAGCCGGGCGGGAGGCGACTACGAGCAGTACTTC	TRBV4-1	TRBJ2-7	-	TRBD2
CASSQSGLNQPQHF	TGTGCCAGCTCTCAGTCAGGGTTGAATCAGCCCCAGCATTTT	TRBV18	TRBJ1-5	-	-
CASSFGGLSYNEQFF	TGTGCCAGCAGCTTTGGCGGGCTTTCCTACAATGAGCAGTTCTTC	TRBV7-9	TRBJ2-1	-	-
CSVKLTGDTEAFF	TGCAGCGTTAAATTGACAGGGGACACTGAAGCTTTCTTT	TRBV29-1	TRBJ1-1	-	TRBD1
CASSQDSSTQYF	TGCGCCAGCAGCCAAGACTCCTCCACCCAGTACTTC	TRBV4-1	TRBJ2-5	-	-
CASSTSGGGEQYF	TGTGCCAGTAGTACCTCAGGGGGAGGAGAGCAGTACTTC	TRBV19	TRBJ2-7	-	-
CASSFQYSPLHF	TGTGCCAGCAGCTTCCAGTATTCACCCCTCCACTTT	TRBV7-2	TRBJ1-6	-	-
CASSYSGSGINQPQHF	TGTGCCAGCAGTTACTCGGGGAGCGGGATCAATCAGCCCCAGCATTTT	TRBV6-2/TRBV6-3	TRBJ1-5	few	-
CASSLVQGDYEQYF	TGTGCCAGCAGCTTAGTGCAAGGGGACTACGAGCAGTACTTC	TRBV7-6	TRBJ2-7	-	-
CASSQGPVTAYEQYF	TGCGCCAGCAGCCAAGGTCCGGTAACGGCCTACGAGCAGTACTTC	TRBV4-3	TRBJ2-7	-	-
CASSLEAETYEQYF	TGTGCCAGCAGCCTCGAAGCTGAAACCTACGAGCAGTACTTC	TRBV7-2	TRBJ2-7	-	-
CASSPGGVTQYF	TGTGCCAGCAGCCCGGGGGGTGTGACCCAGTACTTC	TRBV12-3/TRBV12-4	TRBJ2-5	-	TRBD2
CASSSLGQSYEQYF	TGTGCCAGCAGCTCTCTAGGACAGTCCTACGAGCAGTACTTC	TRBV7-9	TRBJ2-7	-	-
CASSLEFGGNSPLHF	TGTGCCAGCAGTTTAGAATTTGGCGGAAATTCACCCCTCCACTTT	TRBV27	TRBJ1-6	-	-
CASSRRPGTGYYNEQFF	TGTGCCAGCAGTCGTCGACCCGGGACAGGGTACTACAATGAGCAGTTCTTC	TRBV27	TRBJ2-1	-	TRBD1
CAWSVLAGHYEQYF	TGTGCCTGGAGTGTTCTAGCGGGCCACTACGAGCAGTACTTC	TRBV30	TRBJ2-7	-	TRBD2
CASSGTVNNIQYF	TGCGCCAGCAGCGGGACTGTTAATAACATTCAGTACTTC	TRBV5-1	TRBJ2-4	-	-
CATITAGKNYGYTF	TGTGCCACTATAACTGCGGGAAAAAACTATGGCTACACCTTC	TRBV7-9	TRBJ1-2	-	-
CASSLDAVNYGYTF	TGTGCCAGCAGCTTAGATGCGGTAAACTATGGCTACACCTTC	TRBV11-2	TRBJ1-2	-	-
CASSVTGSITDTQYF	TGTGCCAGCAGCGTAACCGGGAGTATAACAGATACGCAGTATTTT	TRBV9	TRBJ2-3	-	-
CASSLAESYEQYF	TGTGCCAGCAGTTTAGCGGAATCCTACGAGCAGTACTTC	TRBV27	TRBJ2-7	once	-
CASEGTGHGYTF	TGTGCCAGTGAAGGGACAGGGCATGGCTACACCTTC	TRBV19	TRBJ1-2	few	TRBD1
CASSQDREGPQHF	TGTGCCAGCAGCCAAGACAGGGAAGGGCCCCAGCATTTT	TRBV16	TRBJ1-5	-	TRBD1
CASSQGGTGRTYEQYF	TGCGCCAGCAGTCAGGGGGGGACAGGCAGAACCTACGAGCAGTACTTC	TRBV4-1	TRBJ2-7	-	-
CASSPGVGSGANVLTF	TGTGCCAGCAGCCCGGGGGTAGGTTCTGGGGCCAACGTCCTGACTTTC	TRBV3-1/TRBV3-2	TRBJ2-6	-	-